This TCR beta chain was obtained from a study of cytotoxic CD8 clonotypes in ibrutinib-treated CLL (dated by TCRdb to the early 2020s). Broadly, across the study: In this cohort, around 15 patients were treatment-naive and ten to eleven were relapsed/refractory, while 17 to 18 had unmutated IGHV. Response samples were obtained after a median of roughly 13 months of treatment, with a range of roughly 6 to 40 months. Patients were still on ibrutinib when every remission and progressive disease sample was collected. Longitudinal samples were available for about 30% of the roughly 90 trial participants. Responses were partial in around 25 patients and complete in 2; after median around 72 months follow-up, approximately 15 stayed in remission and about twelve progressed. An average of around 250,000 productive templates and 94,082 productive rearrangements was obtained per sample. Cryopreserved peripheral blood mononuclear cells were collected before treatment, at response, and at either disease progression or sustained remission.

Interpreted using the paper, the time point label stands for: progressive disease on ibrutinib. For TCR beta library preparation, 2 to 2.5 micrograms of genomic DNA were isolated from cryopreserved PBMCs. Longitudinal blood samples from CLL patients on ibrutinib monotherapy were analyzed using high-throughput TCR beta sequencing. Patients were enrolled in a phase 2 open-label single-center ibrutinib monotherapy trial. The CDR3 goes from the cysteine to the phenylalanine over 15 residues. The only DNA kept is the CDR3, 45 bases in frame from the first base. At the junction V is shortened by 2 bases and J by 5 bases; bases outside the gene matches: 6. From a lookup of the germline V gene, CDR1 and CDR2 are SGHTS and YDEGEE. Study-wide conclusions, independent of this receptor: Sampling times were not matched between patients in sustained remission and patients whose disease was progressing, and lymph node repertoires were not examined. Public clonotypes were found to be uncommon and were observed to contract or remain stable during treatment; the increase in clonality was shown to reflect expansion of private clonotypes at ibrutinib response. At baseline, clonality was higher than in age-matched healthy donors and showed a strong correlation with circulating CD8+ T-cell counts. At ibrutinib response clonality went up, during sustained remission it held steady, and at progression it dropped back toward baseline.

A MiSeq instrument was used for deep resolution sequencing, which targeted depths ranging from 1 in 1 million up to 1 in 200,000 T cells, with coverage averaging 10x for each clonotype. TCR beta libraries were generated with the immunoSEQ hsTCRB Kit. Under the source paper's analysis protocol: ImmunoSEQ Data Assistant and ImmunoSEQ Analyzer were used for data analysis, and V, D and J genes were assigned according to IMGT definitions. Clonality was computed as one minus normalized Shannon entropy of productive rearrangement frequencies, ranging from 0 to 1. Only overrepresented clonotypes making up at least 0.05% of the repertoire of each patient were included in the public clonotype analysis. Repertoires from approximately 12 age-matched healthy donors in immuneACCESS were used as clonality controls. In its TCRdb copy, this immuneACCESS table keeps in-frame sequences only and misses some clones. Where compared with another copy, unresolved V genes explain less than half of these, and the others have no known cause. V, J and clone size were drawn from that table, and D and trimming were deduced from the DNA. The sample table shows roughly 300,000 clones, and approximately 76% are seen once. The ten largest clones take up about 5.3% of the sample.

Only one count was recorded for this clone. Its specific antigen is unknown. Per-nucleotide qualities are absent, and no much larger clonotype sits a single base away. Sequenced material: PBMCs, taken at disease progression, from a patient treated with ibrutinib. The chain uses TRBV5-8 and TRBJ2-5; 10 nucleotides in the junction match TRBD1. The sequence came from a human donor with chronic lymphocytic leukemia. The nucleotide sequence is given as TGTGCCAGCAGCTTCCGACAGGGGGCAGGGGAGACCCAGTACTTC. It specifies CASSFRQGAGETQYF.